This TCR beta chain was identified during a study of T cells after yellow fever vaccination. V lost 3 bases to trimming and J lost 7 bases; unmatched junction nucleotides: 3. This CDR3 contains 14 residues. In its sample, this clonotype was seen a few times. TCRdb redid the calling of the 5' RACE reads with MiXCR, one entry per CDR3 protein. The sample consists of some 320,000 distinct CDR3 sequences, about 9.5% of them appearing once. The material was PBMCs, obtained on the day of the first yellow fever vaccination. The TCR was taken from a young man who received the YFV17D yellow fever vaccine. The chain links TRBV12-3 or TRBV12-4 to TRBJ1-6, with 7 bases that match TRBD1. As DNA, the CDR3 is TGTGCCAGCAGTTTTGACAGGGCAAATTCACCCCTCCACTTT. Protein product: CASSFDRANSPLHF.